The 5 T cell receptor beta chains below all came from one sample that was sequenced in a study of shared clonotypes between healthy human individuals. Assay used: immunoSEQ multiplex PCR; TCRdb lists only in-frame clones, some missing. The table lists some 2,000,000 clones, about 95% of them singletons. Naive-designated CD8 cells lacked CD45RO, were positively enriched for CCR7, and omitted terminally differentiated effector memory CD45RA+ cells. Sequencing was performed on naive CD8+ T cells sorted from blood. The receptors shown here come from a man between 18 and 29 years old in good health.

The chain carries TRBV29-1 and TRBJ1-2; D not resolved. The germline CDR1 and CDR2 sequences are SQVTM and ANQGSEA. Trimming removed 4 bases from V and 4 bases from J, with 10 bases in between. The CDR3 extends over 12 amino acids. This chain's CDR3 is CSVVGGPYGYTF. The CDR3 region has the DNA TGCAGCGTTGTGGGCGGTCCCTATGGCTACACCTTC.

The chain has TRBV19 and TRBJ1-5, with a possible D match to TRBD1 (6 bases). Germline V gene data show CDR1 as LNHDA and CDR2 as SQIVND (reference sequence). Trimming removed 3 bases at V and 12 bases at J, with 30 bases between. This CDR3 contains 18 residues. CDR3 in amino acids: CASSIEFELPGQPPGQHF. CDR3 sequence (DNA): TGTGCCAGTAGTATCGAGTTCGAACTACCGGGACAACCCCCTGGCCAGCATTTT.

Of note for this clone: At one of its ends the junction is not consistent with the germline gene, which may arise from a read error. The chain combines TRBV2 with TRBJ2-2; the match to TRBD2 covers 9 bases. CDR3 length: 15 residues. Germline V gene data show CDR1 as SNHLY and CDR2 as FYNNEI. CDR3 residues: CASSQAGGLPGELFF. CDR3 DNA sequence: TGTGCCAGCAGTCAAGCGGGGGGTCTCCCCGGGGAGCTGTTTTTT.

The rearrangement links TRBV19 to TRBJ2-2; D unclear. Germline V lookup: CDR1 LNHDA, CDR2 SQIVND (reference sequence). There are 12 residues in the CDR3. The V and J ends lost 3 bases and 9 bases respectively, with 8 bases between them. The CDR3 sequence is CASSIDTRELFF. The CDR3, as DNA: TGTGCCAGTAGTATTGATACGAGGGAGCTGTTTTTT.

V and J are TRBV5-4 and TRBJ2-3, with 9 positions matching TRBD2. J lost 2 bases, V lost 3 bases, and 10 bases had no gene match. Germline CDR1 is SGHNT and CDR2 is YYREEE (reference sequence). The CDR3 has 17 amino acids. The CDR3 sequence: CASSWRASGGFTDTQYF. The CDR3 DNA follows: TGTGCCAGCAGCTGGAGGGCGAGCGGGGGGTTCACAGATACGCAGTATTTT.